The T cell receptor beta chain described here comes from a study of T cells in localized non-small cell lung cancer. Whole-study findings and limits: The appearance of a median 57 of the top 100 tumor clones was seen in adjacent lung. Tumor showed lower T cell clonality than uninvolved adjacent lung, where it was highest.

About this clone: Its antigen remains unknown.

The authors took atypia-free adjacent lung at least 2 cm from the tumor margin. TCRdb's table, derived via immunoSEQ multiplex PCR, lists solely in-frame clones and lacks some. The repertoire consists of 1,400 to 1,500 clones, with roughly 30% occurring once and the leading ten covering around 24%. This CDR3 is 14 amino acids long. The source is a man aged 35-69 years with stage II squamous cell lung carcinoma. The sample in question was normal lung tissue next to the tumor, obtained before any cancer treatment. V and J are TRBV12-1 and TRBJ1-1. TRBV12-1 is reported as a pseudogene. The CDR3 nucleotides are TGTGCCAGCAGCTTTGACGGGGGGAGGACTGAAGCTTTCTTT. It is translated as CASSFDGGRTEAFF.